These 4 T cell receptor beta chains were sequenced from one sample in a study of shared clonotypes between healthy human individuals. Method: immunoSEQ multiplex PCR; TCRdb's copy keeps in-frame clones and lacks some. The sample holds some 1 million clones, about 75% seen once. The material sequenced was memory CD4+ T cells sorted from blood. Indicated subset: CD45RA-negative fraction. The receptors shown here come from a man aged 18-30 years in good health.

The CDR3 DNA reads as TGTGCCAGCAGAGAGGGACAGGGGACTAACTATGGCTACACCTTC. As protein: CASREGQGTNYGYTF. The gene calls are TRBV6-1 and TRBJ1-2; 10 bases fit TRBD1. CDR1 and CDR2 from the germline V gene are MNHNS and SASEGT. V lost 6 bases and J lost 0; bases outside the gene matches: 4. The CDR3 totals 15 residues.

This clone has only one observation. The CDR3 spells CASSRVGFQETQYF. For the CDR3, the DNA is TGTGCCAGCTCACGCGTCGGATTTCAAGAGACCCAGTACTTC. The V and J genes are TRBV18 and TRBJ2-5, with D unclear. Trimming removed 4 bases from V and 2 bases from J, with 11 bases in between. This CDR3 is built from 14 residues. The germline V gene encodes CDR1 KGHSH and CDR2 LQKENI.

This chain links TRBV19 with TRBJ1-5; tentative D call: TRBD1 (6 bases). Germline loops: CDR1 LNHDA, CDR2 SQIVND (reference sequence). V lost 6 bases and J lost 7, with 16 bases in between. This CDR3 is built from 14 residues. CDR3 residues: CASREGGGGQPQHF. The DNA for the CDR3 is TGTGCCAGTAGGGAAGGGGGAGGAGGCCAGCCCCAGCATTTT.

V gene TRBV2 combines with J gene TRBJ2-2; D not resolved. V lost 7 bases to trimming and J lost 2 bases, with 11 bases between them. Germline V gives CDR1 SNHLY, CDR2 FYNNEI. This CDR3 region has 14 residues. The CDR3, as DNA: TGTGCCAGCAATCCAGGTTCCAACACCGGGGAGCTGTTTTTT. Encoded protein: CASNPGSNTGELFF.